The 16 T cell receptor beta chains below come from one sample, sequenced in a study of T cells expressing NK-cell markers (dated by TCRdb to the early 2020s). Libraries were built with 5' RACE. Sequencing was performed on an Illumina HiSeq 2000. Based on TCRdb reprocessing of the reads, there is one entry per CDR3 protein sequence, and DNA is missing. This sample's clone table shows 120,000 to 150,000 distinct CDR3 sequences. The ten largest make up roughly an eighth of the sample. The source material was blood T cells: a sorted CD56 or NKG2C T cell subset, CD4+ or CD8+ T cells, or bulk PBMC T cells (not recorded which). The origin of the receptors is a man in his late teens or twenties in good health. Donor details come from another sample of the same person, matched by shared clones.

V usage is TRBV4-2 and J usage is TRBJ2-7; the TCRdb call, TRBD1, lacks DNA for checking. The CDR3 consists of 15 residues. Looked up from germline, CDR1 is LGHNA and CDR2 is YNFKEQ. CDR3 loop: CASRVLGTEIGEQYF.

This chain connects TRBV29-1 to TRBJ2-7. This CDR3 contains 12 residues. Germline lookup yields CDR1 SQVTM and CDR2 ANQGSEA. CDR3 residues: CSVEDSELEQYF.

The chain couples TRBV19 to TRBJ2-2; without DNA, the TCRdb call of TRBD1 cannot be checked. The CDR3 length is 16 residues. Germline CDR1 LNHDA, CDR2 SQIVND (reference sequence). The CDR3 region is CASSIGVRGSGGELFF.

The CDR3 reads CATSEPGLPGEQFF. The rearrangement uses TRBV24-1 and TRBJ2-1; TCRdb indicates TRBD2, and absent DNA this call remains unverified. The CDR3 totals 14 residues. The germline V gene has CDR1 KGHDR and CDR2 SFDVKD.

The chain recombines TRBV14 with TRBJ2-2. From germline, CDR1 is SGHDN and CDR2 FVKESK. The CDR3 is 16 amino acids. The CDR3 spells CASSQEVVKGTGELFF.

The chain employs TRBV28 and TRBJ2-2. Germline values: CDR1 MDHEN, CDR2 SYDVKM. The CDR3 is 13 amino acids. The CDR3: CASSFFSSGELFF.

V usage is TRBV5-1 and J usage is TRBJ2-2. The CDR3 loop spans 13 amino acids. The germline V gene encodes CDR1 SGHRS and CDR2 YFSETQ. CDR3 protein: CASSWTGTGELFF.

This rearrangement joins TRBV7-9 to TRBJ2-5; TCRdb outputs TRBD2, but without DNA this stays unchecked. Germline loops: CDR1 SEHNR, CDR2 FQNEAQ (reference sequence). The CDR3 contains 17 residues. The CDR3 region is CASSPPASGSVYETQYF. The full variable domain, completed using reference TRBV7-9 and TRBJ2-5, is DTGVSQNPRHKITKRGQNVTFRCDPISEHNRLYWYRQTLGQGPEFLTYFQNEAQLEKSRLLSDRFSAERPKGSFSTLEIQRTEQGDSAMYLCASSPPASGSVYETQYFGPGTRLLVL.

J is TRBJ2-2 and V is TRBV6-2 or TRBV6-3; TCRdb returns TRBD1, unconfirmable since there is no DNA. The CDR3 has 15 residues. Germline V gene data show CDR1 as MNHEY and CDR2 as SVGEGT. This CDR3 is CASSYLNRGSGELFF.

The chain employs TRBV12-3 or TRBV12-4 and TRBJ1-2; TCRdb calls TRBD1, which cannot be checked without DNA. This CDR3 is built from 15 residues. CDR3 protein: CASSPIRDGNYGYTF.

The chain employs TRBV5-4 and TRBJ2-1; TCRdb calls TRBD2, which cannot be checked without DNA. The germline gives CDR1 SGHNT, CDR2 YYREEE (reference sequence). CDR3 length: 15 amino acids. CDR3 in amino acids: CASSLPPSGNDEQFF.

V usage is TRBV19 and J usage is TRBJ2-1. The CDR3 extends over 14 amino acids. Germline V gene sequence: CDR1 LNHDA, CDR2 SQIVND (reference sequence). CDR3 sequence reads: CASSIGSYLSEQFF.

The chain couples TRBV30 to TRBJ2-5; the TCRdb call, TRBD1, lacks DNA for checking. The CDR3 is 13 amino acids. Germline lookup yields CDR1 GTSNPN and CDR2 SVGIG (reference sequence). The CDR3 here is CAWGPGITETQYF.

The CDR3 loop is CASSQVAGTGATYEQYF. The J gene is TRBJ2-7, the V gene TRBV14; TCRdb reports TRBD1, a call that lacks DNA to check it against. This CDR3 contains 17 residues. Germline V CDR1 and CDR2: SGHDN, FVKESK.

The chain employs TRBV14 and TRBJ2-1; as DNA is missing, the TRBD2 call by TCRdb cannot be tested. The germline CDR1 and CDR2 sequences are SGHDN and FVKESK. The CDR3 covers 19 residues. CDR3 loop: CASSLAGLAGLVSYNEQFF.

The chain couples TRBV16 to TRBJ2-7; TCRdb indicates TRBD2, and absent DNA this call remains unverified. The length of the CDR3 is 15 residues. Germline CDR1 KGHSY, CDR2 FQNENV. CDR3 in amino acids: CASSLLGPSGGEQYF.